One sample yielded the 6 T cell receptor beta chains listed below, sequenced in a study of T cells in Graves' hyperthyroidism and ophthalmopathy. Regions amplified from RNA transcripts were the TCR beta CDR3 regions. An initial round of RT-PCR targeting the TCR CDR3 relied on the HTBI primer set. TCRdb fed the multiplex PCR reads into MiXCR, producing one record per CDR3 protein. The top ten hold around two fifths of the sample, which has over 500,000 distinct CDR3 sequences, 35% to 50% seen once. Specimen: peripheral blood or thyroid tissue (not recorded which). The source of these receptors is an adult woman with Graves' disease, either hyperthyroidism or ophthalmopathy (not recorded which).

This chain joins TRBV27 and TRBJ1-2; D remains ambiguous. V was shortened by 0 bases and J by 8 bases, with 16 bases between the two germline ends. Germline loops: CDR1 MNHEY, CDR2 SMNVEV (reference sequence). The CDR3 totals 15 residues. The CDR3 loop is CASSLSSGFVRGYTF. Written as DNA, the CDR3 is TGTGCCAGCAGTTTATCTTCCGGATTCGTCCGCGGCTACACCTTC.

There are a few counts of this clonotype. V and J are TRBV20-1 and TRBJ2-5, with D possibly matching TRBD1 (6 bases). In germline, CDR1 is DFQATT, CDR2 SNEGSKA (reference sequence). The V end was cut by 6 bases, the J end by 5 bases, with 22 bases between. The length of the CDR3 is 15 residues. This CDR3 reads CSAHTGLVGSETQYF. The CDR3 bases are TGCAGTGCACATACAGGGCTAGTGGGGTCGGAGACCCAGTACTTC.

V and J are TRBV7-2 and TRBJ1-5; D unclear. The germline gives CDR1 SGHTA, CDR2 FQGNSA. The CDR3 has 15 amino acids. The V gene lost 4 bases and the J gene lost 4 bases, with 14 bases spanning the gap. The CDR3 DNA is TGTGCCAGCAGCTCTATAGCGAGGGCAAATCAGCCCCAGCATTTT. Its translation is CASSSIARANQPQHF.

V and J are TRBV10-3 and TRBJ1-1; maybe TRBD1 (6 bases). The CDR3 has 15 amino acids. Between the trimmed V and J ends, which lost 8 bases and 4 bases, there was a span of 20 bases. The germline CDR1 and CDR2 sequences are ENHRY and SYGVKD. This CDR3 reads CAILDTGAESTEAFF. The CDR3 DNA reads as TGTGCCATCTTGGATACGGGGGCAGAGAGCACTGAAGCTTTCTTT.

This clonotype turned up a few times. This chain uses TRBV5-1 with TRBJ2-2; TRBD2 might be the D (6 bases). From germline, CDR1 is SGHRS and CDR2 YFSETQ. Trimming left V 5 bases short and J 2 bases short, with 13 bases between. The CDR3 is 15 residues long. DNA of the CDR3: TGCGCCAGCAGGTTAGCGGCAGATAACACCGGGGAGCTGTTTTTT. Its translation is CASRLAADNTGELFF.

This chain links TRBV19 with TRBJ1-5; D call uncertain. CDR1 is LNHDA, CDR2 SQIVND, per germline (reference sequence). Trimming took 4 bases from V and 3 from J, leaving 10 bases between them. The CDR3 is made up of 14 amino acids. CDR3 in amino acids: CASSTLVPNQPQHF. The CDR3 coding sequence is TGTGCCAGTAGTACGCTCGTCCCCAATCAGCCCCAGCATTTT.